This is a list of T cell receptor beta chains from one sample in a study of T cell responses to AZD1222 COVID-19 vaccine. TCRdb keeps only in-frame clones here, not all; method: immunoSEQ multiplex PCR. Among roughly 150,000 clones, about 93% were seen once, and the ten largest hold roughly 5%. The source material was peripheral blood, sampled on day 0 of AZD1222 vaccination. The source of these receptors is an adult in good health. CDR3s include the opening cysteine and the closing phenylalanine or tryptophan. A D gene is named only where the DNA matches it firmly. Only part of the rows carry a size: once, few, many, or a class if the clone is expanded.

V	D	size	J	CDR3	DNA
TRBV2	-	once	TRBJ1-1	CASSEALLGTVEDEAFF	TGTGCCAGCAGTGAAGCGCTTCTGGGCACAGTGGAGGATGAAGCTTTCTTT
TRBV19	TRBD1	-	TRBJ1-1	CATSGGGGASEAFF	TGTGCCACCTCCGGGGGAGGGGGCGCCTCTGAAGCTTTCTTT
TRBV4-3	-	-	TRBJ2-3	CASSQARYTDTQYF	TGCGCCAGCAGCCAAGCTCGGTACACAGATACGCAGTATTTT
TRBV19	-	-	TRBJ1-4	CASSGTGQTNEKLFF	TGTGCCAGTAGCGGAACGGGACAAACTAATGAAAAACTGTTTTTT
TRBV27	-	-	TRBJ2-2	CASSLVNTGELFF	TGTGCCAGCAGTCTAGTCAACACCGGGGAGCTGTTTTTT
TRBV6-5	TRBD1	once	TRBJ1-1	CASSSRQGLTEAFF	TGTGCCAGCAGTTCGAGACAGGGTCTCACTGAAGCTTTCTTT
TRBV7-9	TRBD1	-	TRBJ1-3	CASSRQGVINTIYF	TGTGCCAGCAGCCGACAGGGGGTTATAAACACCATATATTTT
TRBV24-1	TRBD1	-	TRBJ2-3	CATSDFGRGQTDTQYF	TGTGCCACCAGTGATTTTGGCAGGGGGCAAACAGATACGCAGTATTTT
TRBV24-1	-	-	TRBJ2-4	CATSDHQEGGGIQYF	TGTGCCACCAGTGATCACCAGGAGGGGGGAGGCATTCAGTACTTC
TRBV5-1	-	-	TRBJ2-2	CASSLMGNTGELFF	TGCGCCAGCAGCTTGATGGGGAACACCGGGGAGCTGTTTTTT
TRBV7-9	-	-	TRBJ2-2	CASSPRQKANTGELFF	TGTGCCAGCAGCCCCCGACAGAAAGCGAACACCGGGGAGCTGTTTTTT
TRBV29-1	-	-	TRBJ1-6	CSFKEGNGNSPLHF	TGCAGCTTCAAGGAGGGCAACGGAAATTCACCCCTCCACTTT
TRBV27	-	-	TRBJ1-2	CASSLSRGSEGPPYGYTF	TGTGCCAGCAGTTTATCGAGAGGATCCGAAGGGCCGCCCTATGGCTACACCTTC
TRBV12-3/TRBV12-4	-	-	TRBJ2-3	CASRATSAIQYF	TGTGCCAGCAGAGCGACTAGTGCAATACAGTATTTT
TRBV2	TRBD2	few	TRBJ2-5	CASSEGTSGRRKTQYF	TGTGCCAGCAGTGAAGGGACTAGCGGGAGAAGGAAGACCCAGTACTTC
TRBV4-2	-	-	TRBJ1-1	CASSETGSTEAFF	TGTGCCAGCAGCGAAACAGGGAGCACTGAAGCTTTCTTT
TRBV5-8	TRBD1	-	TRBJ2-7	CASSFPGQVPATQF	TGTGCCAGCAGCTTCCCGGGACAGGTCCCCGCAACCCAGTTC
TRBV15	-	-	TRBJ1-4	CATSRDSGGQVEKLFF	TGTGCCACCAGCAGAGATTCGGGGGGGCAGGTTGAAAAACTGTTTTTT
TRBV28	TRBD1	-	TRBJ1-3	CASSPRGTADRNTIYF	TGTGCCAGCAGTCCCCGAGGGACAGCAGATCGAAACACCATATATTTT
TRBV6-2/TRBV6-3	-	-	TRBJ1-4	CASSERQNNEKLFF	TGTGCCAGCAGCGAGCGACAGAACAATGAAAAACTGTTTTTT
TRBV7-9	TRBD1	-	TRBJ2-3	CASSQSGTVVADTQYF	TGTGCCAGCAGTCAATCGGGGACAGTAGTGGCAGATACGCAGTATTTT
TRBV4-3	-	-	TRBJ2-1	CASSRRPGHNEQFF	TGCGCCAGCAGCAGAAGGCCCGGCCACAATGAGCAGTTCTTC